This T cell receptor (beta chain) was profiled in a study of OX40 agonist ivuxolimab in advanced cancers. Study overall: Antecedent anti-PD-1, anti-PD-L1 or anti-CTLA-4 therapy was permissible, with around 40% having received some.

Generated by immunoSEQ multiplex PCR, the TCRdb table keeps only in-frame clones and is missing some. Of 55,000 to 70,000 clones listed, roughly 84% are singletons. Germline loops: CDR1 SGDLS, CDR2 YYNGEE. V shed 4 bases and J shed 4 bases, with 14 bases lying between them. The length of the CDR3 is 14 residues. In this sample, this clone turned up a few times. This TCR was sampled from an adult with an advanced solid tumor such as melanoma, head and neck, liver or kidney cancer. The chain employs TRBV9 and TRBJ1-1, with D possibly matching TRBD1 (6 bases). The material sequenced was CD4+ or CD8+ T cells sorted from blood, taken in a trial of the OX40 agonist ivuxolimab. For the CDR3, the DNA is TGTGCCAGCAGCCTATCAGGGGCCGCCACTGAAGCTTTCTTT. Translated, it gives CASSLSGAATEAFF.